The 23 T cell receptor beta chains in this list originate from one sample, sequenced in a study of cytomegalovirus exposure and HLA in healthy donors. The PCR had 60 Vbeta and 13 Jbeta primers. The data were produced by immunoSEQ multiplex PCR, yet TCRdb's version contains in-frame clones alone and is incomplete. The sample lists 120,000 or so clones, 80% occurring once. Sequenced: PBMCs. The origin of the receptors is a man aged 50-59 years in good health and CMV-seronegative.

V is TRBV15 and J is TRBJ2-1; 7 bases are shared with TRBD2. V lost 2 bases to trimming and J lost 10 bases; unmatched junction nucleotides: 8. The CDR3 is made up of 14 amino acids. Germline values: CDR1 LNHNV, CDR2 YYDKDF (reference sequence). This CDR3 reads CATSRTVWGGEQFF. The CDR3 DNA reads TGTGCCACCAGCAGAACTGTATGGGGGGGGGAGCAGTTCTTC.

V usage is TRBV6-1 and J usage is TRBJ2-3; D is ambiguous. The CDR3 runs to 14 residues. The germline gives CDR1 MNHNS, CDR2 SASEGT. V lost 2 bases and J 0 bases, leaving 6 bases between the germline ends. CDR3 DNA: TGTGCCAGCAGTGAAACTGCCAGCACAGATACGCAGTATTTT. Protein sequence: CASSETASTDTQYF.

The chain joins TRBV6-5 to TRBJ2-1; possibly TRBD2 for D (5 bases). The germline CDR1 and CDR2 sequences are MNHEY and SVGAGI. The CDR3 covers 11 residues. The V end was cut by 7 bases, the J end by 7 bases, with 8 bases between. The CDR3 DNA is TGTGCCAGCACCCGGGAAAATGAGCAGTTCTTC. It translates to CASTRENEQFF.

This chain uses TRBV13 with TRBJ2-7; 7 nucleotides agree with TRBD2. The V and J ends lost 5 bases and 3 bases, in that order; junction bases with no gene match: 13. The CDR3 spans 16 residues. Germline lookup yields CDR1 PRHDT and CDR2 FYEKMQ (reference sequence). The CDR3 nucleotides read TGTGCCAGCAGCCCCGGGGGAGGGAAGATTGACTACGAGCAGTACTTC. It encodes CASSPGGGKIDYEQYF.

This sequence joins TRBV5-6 and TRBJ1-5; 7 nucleotides line up with TRBD1. The length of the CDR3 is 17 residues. Germline CDR1 SGHDT, CDR2 YYEEEE. The V segment lost 0 bases and the J segment 0 bases; nucleotides outside the gene matches: 6. CDR3 loop: CASSLVDRDFSNQPQHF. DNA of the CDR3: TGTGCCAGCAGCTTGGTAGACAGGGACTTTAGCAATCAGCCCCAGCATTTT.

The rearrangement uses TRBV29-1 and TRBJ1-3; 7 nucleotides align to TRBD1. V lost 6 bases, J lost 3 bases, and 8 bases stayed unmatched. CDR3 size: 14 residues. Germline V gene data show CDR1 as SQVTM and CDR2 as ANQGSEA. The CDR3 region is CSVEPQGDGNTIYF. CDR3 nucleotide sequence: TGCAGCGTCGAGCCTCAGGGGGATGGAAACACCATATATTTT.

CDR3 sequence reads: CASQGQTNYGYTF. CDR3 bases: TGTGCCAGTCAAGGACAGACAAACTATGGCTACACCTTC. This rearrangement joins TRBV7-2 to TRBJ1-2, with a possible D match to TRBD1 (6 bases). Germline CDR1 SGHTA, CDR2 FQGNSA. The CDR3 has 13 residues. V was clipped by 9 bases and J by 2 bases, with 13 bases between them.

J is TRBJ2-2 and V is TRBV5-1, with D uncertain. V lost 2 bases and J 1 base, leaving 12 bases between the germline ends. This CDR3 contains 16 residues. The germline gives CDR1 SGHRS, CDR2 YFSETQ. The CDR3 DNA reads as TGCGCCAGCAGCTTAAGTCCCAACAAGAACACCGGGGAGCTGTTTTTT. Amino acid sequence: CASSLSPNKNTGELFF.

This clone was observed a handful of times. The V and J genes are TRBV4-2 and TRBJ1-1; tentative D call: TRBD1 (5 bases). The V gene lost 0 bases and the J gene lost 4 bases, with 12 bases spanning the gap. CDR3 length equals 15 residues. Germline loops: CDR1 LGHNA, CDR2 YNFKEQ. DNA for the CDR3: TGTGCCAGCAGCCAAGAGGGGCGGGGAGGCACTGAAGCTTTCTTT. Translated, it gives CASSQEGRGGTEAFF.

J is TRBJ2-2 and V is TRBV29-1; TRBD2 agrees at 11 bases. The CDR3 loop spans 13 amino acids. Germline CDR1 is SQVTM and CDR2 is ANQGSEA. Trimming cost V 6 bases and J 4 bases; bases outside gene matches: 1. This CDR3 reads CSVGLAGTGELFF. The CDR3, as DNA: TGCAGCGTCGGACTAGCGGGCACCGGGGAGCTGTTTTTT.

For the CDR3, the DNA is TGTGCCAGCTCCCCCCGGACAGGGTACTACGAGCAGTACTTC. Translating it yields CASSPRTGYYEQYF. The V gene is TRBV18, the J gene TRBJ2-7, with 8 bases fitting TRBD1. CDR3 length: 14 residues. J gave up 3 bases and V 6 bases, and 7 bases lay outside the gene matches. The germline V gene has CDR1 KGHSH and CDR2 LQKENI.

The chain is built from TRBV28 and TRBJ1-5; D unresolved. The CDR3 runs 15 residues. Germline values: CDR1 MDHEN, CDR2 SYDVKM. Trimming shortened V by 2 bases and J by 5 bases, and 13 bases separated the two germline ends. The DNA of the CDR3 is TGTGCCAGCAGTTTACTCGGCGGAGATCATCAGCCCCAGCATTTT. This sequence encodes CASSLLGGDHQPQHF.

The rearrangement joins TRBV7-2 to TRBJ2-3; 15 bases are shared with TRBD2. Germline-derived CDR1 and CDR2 are SGHTA and FQGNSA. The CDR3 is 17 residues long. Trimming at V came to 5 bases and at J to 5 bases, leaving 8 bases not matched to a gene. The CDR3 region has the DNA TGTGCCAGCAGCCCACGGACTAGCGGGGGGGGAGGAGATACGCAGTATTTT. It translates to CASSPRTSGGGGDTQYF.

The chain has TRBV6-6 and TRBJ1-2; 10 nucleotides agree with TRBD1. J gave up 4 bases and V 4 bases, and 9 bases lay outside the gene matches. The CDR3 spans 16 residues. Germline V gene sequence: CDR1 MNHNY, CDR2 SVGAGI (reference sequence). The CDR3 region has the DNA TGTGCCAGCAGTTCCCCCCGGGACAGGGGCGCCTATGGCTACACCTTC. It translates to CASSSPRDRGAYGYTF.

This clone was recorded a few times. The gene calls are TRBV25-1 and TRBJ1-1, with no clear D. CDR3 size: 12 residues. The germline V and J ends were trimmed by 7 bases and 3 bases, with 9 bases remaining between them. Germline CDR1 is MGHDK and CDR2 is SYGVNS. This CDR3 is CASMSGYTEAFF. The CDR3 nucleotides read TGTGCCAGCATGTCGGGGTACACTGAAGCTTTCTTT. The full variable domain, in which reference TRBV25-1 and TRBJ1-1 provide the parts outside the CDR3, is EADIYQTPRYLVIGTGKKITLECSQTMGHDKMYWYQQDPGMELHLIHYSYGVNSTEKGDLSSESTVSRIRTEHFPLTLESARPSHTSQYLCASMSGYTEAFFGQGTRLTVV.

The J gene is TRBJ2-2, the V gene TRBV27; 10 bases are a match to TRBD1. This CDR3 spans 19 amino acids. Unmatched junction bases numbered 11, after V lost 2 bases and J lost 2 bases. Germline V gene lookup returns CDR1 MNHEY and CDR2 SMNVEV (reference sequence). Here the CDR3 reads CASSLMGQGWRTNTGELFF. The CDR3 bases are TGTGCCAGCAGTTTAATGGGACAGGGGTGGCGGACTAACACCGGGGAGCTGTTTTTT.

The chain carries TRBV5-1 and TRBJ1-2, with TRBD1 matching over 9 bases. With V trimmed by 1 base and J by 8 bases, 9 bases remained unmatched. Germline V gene data show CDR1 as SGHRS and CDR2 as YFSETQ. CDR3 length: 15 amino acids. DNA of the CDR3: TGCGCCAGCAGCTTGAACGGACAGGGGACGAGGGGCTACACCTTC. Amino acid sequence: CASSLNGQGTRGYTF.

The V gene is TRBV7-9, the J gene TRBJ2-5; 8 positions match TRBD2. V gave up 6 bases and J gave up 0 bases; unmatched junction bases: 15. Germline-derived CDR1 and CDR2 are SEHNR and FQNEAQ (reference sequence). The CDR3 has 18 amino acids. This CDR3 reads CASRPKIGTSGYQETQYF. The DNA for the CDR3 is TGTGCCAGCAGACCTAAGATAGGCACTAGCGGTTACCAAGAGACCCAGTACTTC.

Worth noting for this clone: This sample also contains other DNA sequences that code for the same CDR3. The chain employs TRBV29-1 and TRBJ2-7, with 8 bases that match TRBD1. In germline, CDR1 is SQVTM, CDR2 ANQGSEA. The CDR3 length is 13 residues. The J segment lost 2 bases and the V segment lost 1 base, leaving 1 base of the junction unmatched. CDR3 sequence reads: CSVEGQGTYEQYF. The DNA for the CDR3 is TGCAGCGTTGAAGGACAGGGGACCTACGAGCAGTACTTC.

The V and J genes are TRBV7-9 and TRBJ1-4; 8 bases are shared with TRBD1. J gave up 6 bases and V 10 bases, and 10 bases lay outside the gene matches. Germline-derived CDR1 and CDR2 are SEHNR and FQNEAQ (reference sequence). The CDR3 contains 14 residues. The CDR3 nucleotides are TGTGCCACATTTCCCAGGGGGCGACATGAAAAACTGTTTTTT. Its translation is CATFPRGRHEKLFF.

The sample holds one count of this clone. The rearrangement links TRBV7-2 to TRBJ1-6; a possible D gene is TRBD1 (5 bases). Germline V CDR1 and CDR2: SGHTA, FQGNSA. The CDR3 extends over 17 amino acids. V was cut by 5 bases and J by 9 bases, with 23 bases left in between. The CDR3 DNA reads TGTGCCAGCAGCACTGGGCCCGTTGGTGGGGGGATTTCACCCCTCCACTTT. It encodes CASSTGPVGGGISPLHF.

The chain has TRBV5-4 and TRBJ2-2, with 10 bases identical to TRBD2. The CDR3 runs 16 residues. The ends lost 2 bases at V and 6 bases at J; junction bases unmatched: 7. The V gene's germline CDR1 is SGHNT and CDR2 YYREEE (reference sequence). This CDR3 reads CASSLGSGGNSGELFF. CDR3 nucleotides: TGTGCCAGCAGCTTAGGTAGCGGGGGGAATTCCGGGGAGCTGTTTTTT.

The sample holds a few counts of this clone. J is TRBJ2-7 and V is TRBV4-1; 7 nucleotides agree with TRBD2. The germline gives CDR1 MGHRA, CDR2 YSYEKL. This CDR3 has 16 amino acids. V shed 0 bases and J 0 bases; nucleotides not matched to a gene: 5. Written as DNA, the CDR3 is TGCGCCAGCAGCCAAGAAGCTAGCGGAAGCTCCTACGAGCAGTACTTC. It encodes CASSQEASGSSYEQYF.